The 8 T cell receptor beta chains below were found in one sample sequenced in a study of patients and donors after allogeneic stem cell transplantation. MiXCR, run by TCRdb on the RT-PCR reads, gives a single entry per CDR3 protein. The sample comprises fewer than 25,000 distinct CDR3 sequences, around 31% of which are singletons, and roughly half rests with the top ten. Sequenced input: blood, either unsorted or a sorted T cell fraction (not recorded which). The receptors shown here come from a human donor who was either an allogeneic HSCT recipient or a stem cell or donor lymphocyte infusion donor (not recorded which). It is not recorded whose cells these are; they may come from a transplant donor.

This clonotype was seen once. The V and J genes are TRBV12-2 and TRBJ2-7; the D call of TRBD1 is as the table states it, not checked on the DNA. TRBV12-2 has pseudogene status. This CDR3 has 11 residues. CDR3 loop: CASWGCYEQYF. The DNA for the CDR3 is TGTGCAAGTTGGGGGTGTTACGAGCAGTACTTC.

This clonotype turned up a few times. The rearrangement joins TRBV15 to TRBJ2-2; a weak D match, TRBD2 (5 bases). The V gene's germline CDR1 is LNHNV and CDR2 YYDKDF (reference sequence). This CDR3 region has 19 residues. Trimming took off 0 bases at V and 5 bases at J, with 22 bases between the two ends. CDR3 residues: CATSRERSRGLRVTGELFF. The CDR3 bases are TGTGCCACCAGCAGAGAACGAAGTCGCGGACTGAGGGTAACCGGGGAGCTGTTTTTT.

A remark on this clonotype: The junction departs from the called germline gene at one end, perhaps through a read error. The V and J genes are TRBV20-1 and TRBJ2-3; 7 bases map to TRBD2. This CDR3 comprises 13 residues. From germline, CDR1 is DFQATT and CDR2 SNEGSKA (reference sequence). CDR3 sequence reads: CNAPREGTDTQYF. DNA of the CDR3: TGCAATGCTCCCCGGGAGGGCACAGATACGCAGTATTTT.

The chain uses TRBV6-2 or TRBV6-3 and TRBJ1-6; no clear D. V was clipped by 6 bases and J by 5 bases, with 11 bases between them. This CDR3 region has 14 residues. Germline-derived CDR1 and CDR2 are MNHEY and SVGEGT. CDR3 amino acids: CASSSRRNNSPLHF. CDR3 DNA sequence: TGTGCCAGCAGCTCGAGACGGAATAATTCACCCCTCCACTTT.

This clonotype has only a few counts. The CDR3 DNA reads TGCGCCAGCAGCGTGGGGGGAGATACGCAGTATTTT. Amino acids: CASSVGGDTQYF. The V gene is TRBV5-1, the J gene TRBJ2-3; D perhaps matches TRBD2 (6 bases). CDR3 length: 12 amino acids. CDR1 and CDR2 from the germline V gene are SGHRS and YFSETQ. V dropped 4 bases and J dropped 5 bases, with 8 bases sitting between them.

This clonotype was counted many times. The chain combines TRBV5-1 with TRBJ1-3, with 8 bases that match TRBD1. V was clipped by 3 bases and J by 7 bases; unmatched bases: 6. Germline V gene data show CDR1 as SGHRS and CDR2 as YFSETQ. This CDR3 has 14 amino acids. This chain's CDR3 is CASSSDREANTIYF. The DNA for the CDR3 is TGCGCCAGCAGCTCGGACAGGGAGGCGAACACCATATATTTT. The variable domain in full, completed from reference TRBV5-1 and TRBJ1-3, reads KAGVTQTPRYLIKTRGQQVTLSCSPISGHRSVSWYQQTPGQGLQFLFEYFSETQRNKGNFPGRFSGRQFSNSRSEMNVSTLELGDSALYLCASSSDREANTIYFGEGSWLTVV.

The DNA for the CDR3 is TGTGCCAGCAGCCCCCGGACAGGGAGGATACAAGAGACCCAGTACTTC. Translated, it gives CASSPRTGRIQETQYF. This chain links TRBV4-2 with TRBJ2-5, with 8 nucleotides matching TRBD1. With 4 bases clipped from V and 2 bases from J, the junction kept 9 bases outside the gene matches. CDR3 length: 16 residues. The V gene's germline CDR1 is LGHNA and CDR2 YNFKEQ.

This clonotype rates as medium-sized. The chain recombines TRBV5-1 with TRBJ1-1; a possible D gene is TRBD1 (5 bases). Trimming left V 0 bases short and J 5 bases short, with 14 bases between. Per the germline V gene, CDR1 is SGHRS and CDR2 is YFSETQ. The CDR3 contains 15 residues. CDR3 loop: CASSLVAAGSTEAFF. The CDR3 nucleotides read TGCGCCAGCAGCTTGGTCGCTGCAGGGTCTACTGAAGCTTTCTTT.